This T cell receptor beta chain was identified during a study of blood T cell repertoires in COVID-19. Study overall: Spain, Italy and the United States supplied samples that represented acute and convalescent COVID-19. T cells, B-cell-depleted T cells, or PBMCs provided the cDNA or gDNA that served as material.

As originally analysed: It was from reference gene primer amplification that nucleated cell counts were estimated. Assay: immunoSEQ multiplex PCR; the TCRdb copy retains only in-frame clones and omits some. V and J calls and clone size are as listed in that table; D and trimming were resolved from the DNA. This sample has about 150,000 clones, with roughly nine tenths found just once. The trim removed 4 bases at V and 5 bases at J, leaving 10 bases unmatched. The CDR3 spans 16 residues. Looked up from germline, CDR1 is MNHNS and CDR2 is SASEGT. The source of this sequence is a woman in her forties with acute or convalescent COVID-19. The gene calls are TRBV6-1 and TRBJ2-5; 10 bases are shared with TRBD2. Sequences were obtained from peripheral blood. The CDR3 sequence: CASSGLLAGVGETQYF. CDR3 DNA: TGTGCCAGCAGTGGACTTCTAGCGGGAGTCGGGGAGACCCAGTACTTC.